The rows below give T cell receptor beta chains drawn from one sample of a study of T cell responses to AZD1222 COVID-19 vaccine. Measured with immunoSEQ multiplex PCR; TCRdb has only the in-frame clones, and not every one. The top ten hold around 7% of the sample, which has around 120,000 clones, roughly 87% seen once. Sample: peripheral blood, taken on day 0 of AZD1222 vaccination. The receptors originated from an adult in good health. Both conserved end residues are part of each CDR3. The D gene is left open where the match is weak. Only part of the rows carry a size: once, few, many, or a class if the clone is expanded.

size	D	V	J	CDR3	DNA
NA	TRBD1	TRBV4-1	TRBJ1-1	CASSHKTGIEAFF	TGCGCCAGCAGCCATAAGACAGGGATTGAAGCTTTCTTT
once	NA	TRBV19	TRBJ2-5	CASSIDREGRETQYF	TGTGCCAGTAGTATAGATCGAGAAGGGAGGGAGACCCAGTACTTC
NA	NA	TRBV24-1	TRBJ2-1	CATSDSIANEQFF	TGTGCCACCAGTGATTCGATTGCGAATGAGCAGTTCTTC
NA	TRBD1	TRBV5-6	TRBJ1-4	CASSSGQGGANEKLFF	TGTGCCAGCAGCTCCGGACAGGGGGGAGCTAATGAAAAACTGTTTTTT
NA	TRBD1	TRBV28	TRBJ2-5	CASSSGQGARETQYF	TGTGCCAGCAGTTCCGGACAGGGGGCAAGGGAGACCCAGTACTTC
NA	TRBD1	TRBV6-5	TRBJ2-7	CASSNPGQNYEQYF	TGTGCCAGCAGTAACCCGGGACAGAACTACGAGCAGTACTTC
NA	NA	TRBV5-4	TRBJ1-2	CASSLPGADGYTF	TGTGCCAGCAGCTTACCGGGGGCGGATGGCTACACCTTC
NA	NA	TRBV6-4	TRBJ2-2	CASSVQGNTGELFF	TGTGCCAGCAGTGTACAGGGGAACACCGGGGAGCTGTTTTTT
NA	NA	TRBV6-5	TRBJ2-1	CASTPDSYNEQFF	TGTGCCAGCACGCCCGACTCCTACAATGAGCAGTTCTTC
NA	NA	TRBV10-3	TRBJ1-2	CATSSGDYGYTF	TGTGCCACCAGCTCCGGGGACTATGGCTACACCTTC
NA	NA	TRBV5-6	TRBJ2-5	CASSQRDQETQYF	TGTGCCAGCAGCCAACGGGATCAAGAGACCCAGTACTTC
once	TRBD1	TRBV7-8	TRBJ1-1	CASSPGQGRNAEAFF	TGTGCCAGCAGCCCCGGACAGGGTCGGAACGCTGAAGCTTTCTTT
NA	NA	TRBV9	TRBJ2-3	CASSVAADTQYF	TGTGCCAGCAGCGTAGCTGCAGATACGCAGTATTTT
NA	TRBD1	TRBV9	TRBJ1-3	CASSPRQGTNGNTIYF	TGTGCCAGCAGCCCAAGACAGGGTACAAATGGAAACACCATATATTTT
NA	TRBD2	TRBV23-1	TRBJ2-2	CASSQRPVGGEGYTNTGELFF	TGCGCCAGCAGTCAAAGACCCGTCGGCGGGGAGGGGTATACGAACACCGGGGAGCTGTTTTTT
NA	NA	TRBV5-8	TRBJ1-5	CASRRGNQPQHF	TGTGCCAGCAGAAGGGGGAATCAGCCCCAGCATTTT